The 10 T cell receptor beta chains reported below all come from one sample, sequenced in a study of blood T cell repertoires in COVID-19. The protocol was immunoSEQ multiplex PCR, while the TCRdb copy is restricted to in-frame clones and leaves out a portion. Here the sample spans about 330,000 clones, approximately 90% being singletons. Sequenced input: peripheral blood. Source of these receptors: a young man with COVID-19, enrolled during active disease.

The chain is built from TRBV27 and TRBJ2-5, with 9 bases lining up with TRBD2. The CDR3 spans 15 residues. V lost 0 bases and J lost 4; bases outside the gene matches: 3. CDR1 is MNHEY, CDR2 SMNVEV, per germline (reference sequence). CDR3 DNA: TGTGCCAGCAGTTTATCCCCACTAGCGGGAGAGACCCAGTACTTC. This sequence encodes CASSLSPLAGETQYF.

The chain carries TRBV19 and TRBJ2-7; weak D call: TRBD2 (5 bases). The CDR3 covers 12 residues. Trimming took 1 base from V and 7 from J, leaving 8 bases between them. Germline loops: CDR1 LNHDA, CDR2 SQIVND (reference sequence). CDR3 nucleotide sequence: TGTGCCAGTAGTATAGGAGGGAGTGAGCAGTACTTC. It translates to CASSIGGSEQYF.

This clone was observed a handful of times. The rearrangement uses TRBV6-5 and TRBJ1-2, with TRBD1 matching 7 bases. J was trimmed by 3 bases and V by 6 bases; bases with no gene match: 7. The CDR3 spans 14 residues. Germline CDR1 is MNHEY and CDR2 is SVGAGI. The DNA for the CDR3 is TGTGCCAGCAGCCCAGGGGGGCCCTACTATGGCTACACCTTC. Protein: CASSPGGPYYGYTF.

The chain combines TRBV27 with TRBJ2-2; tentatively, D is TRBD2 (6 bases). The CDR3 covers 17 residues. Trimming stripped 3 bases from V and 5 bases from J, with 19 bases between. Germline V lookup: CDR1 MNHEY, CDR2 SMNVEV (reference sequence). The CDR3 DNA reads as TGTGCCAGCAGTTTTCCTGGGGGAGGAAGGAGGACCGGGGAGCTGTTTTTT. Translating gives CASSFPGGGRRTGELFF.

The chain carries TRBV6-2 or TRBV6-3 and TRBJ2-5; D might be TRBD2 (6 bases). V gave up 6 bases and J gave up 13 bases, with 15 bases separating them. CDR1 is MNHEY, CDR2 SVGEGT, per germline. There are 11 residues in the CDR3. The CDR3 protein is CASSLGGPPYF. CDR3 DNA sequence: TGTGCCAGCAGCCTCGGGGGTCCCCCGTACTTC.

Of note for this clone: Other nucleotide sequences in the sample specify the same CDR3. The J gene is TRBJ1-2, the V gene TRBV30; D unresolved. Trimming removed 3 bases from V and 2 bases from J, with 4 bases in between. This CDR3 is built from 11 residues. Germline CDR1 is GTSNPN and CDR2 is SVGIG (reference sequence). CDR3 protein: CAWSANYGYTF. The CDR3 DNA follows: TGTGCCTGGAGCGCGAACTATGGCTACACCTTC. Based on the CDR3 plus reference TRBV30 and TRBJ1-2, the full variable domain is SQTIHQWPATLVQPVGSPLSLECTVEGTSNPNLYWYRQAAGRGLQLLFYSVGIGQISSEVPQNLSASRPQDRQFILSSKKLLLSDSGFYLCAWSANYGYTFGSGTRLTVV.

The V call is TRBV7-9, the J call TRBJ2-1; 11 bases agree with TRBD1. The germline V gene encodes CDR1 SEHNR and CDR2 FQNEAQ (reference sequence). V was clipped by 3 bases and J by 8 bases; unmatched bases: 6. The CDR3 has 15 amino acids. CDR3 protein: CASSFRDRGFDEQFF. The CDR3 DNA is TGTGCCAGCAGCTTCCGGGACAGGGGGTTCGATGAGCAGTTCTTC. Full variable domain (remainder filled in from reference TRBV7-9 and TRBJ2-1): DTGVSQNPRHKITKRGQNVTFRCDPISEHNRLYWYRQTLGQGPEFLTYFQNEAQLEKSRLLSDRFSAERPKGSFSTLEIQRTEQGDSAMYLCASSFRDRGFDEQFFGPGTRLTVL.

CDR3 in DNA: TGTGCCAGCAGTTACACCGAGAGCTACGAGCAGTACTTC. This encodes CASSYTESYEQYF. The chain is built from TRBV6-5 and TRBJ2-7; D is undetermined. The CDR3 extends over 13 amino acids. The V end was cut by 2 bases, the J end by 3 bases, with 8 bases between. Germline values: CDR1 MNHEY, CDR2 SVGAGI.

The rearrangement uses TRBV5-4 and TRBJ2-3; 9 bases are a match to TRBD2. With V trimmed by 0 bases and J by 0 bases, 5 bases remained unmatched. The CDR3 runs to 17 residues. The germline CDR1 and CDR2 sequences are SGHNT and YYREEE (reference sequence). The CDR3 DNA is TGTGCCAGCAGCTTGGCCGGGAGCGGGGGGAGCACAGATACGCAGTATTTT. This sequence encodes CASSLAGSGGSTDTQYF.

The chain's CDR3 is CASRRTSGFYNEQFF. CDR3 DNA: TGTGCCAGCAGACGGACTAGCGGGTTCTACAATGAGCAGTTCTTC. V is TRBV7-2 and J is TRBJ2-1, with 11 positions matching TRBD2. With V trimmed by 6 bases and J by 3 bases, 4 bases remained unmatched. The CDR3 is made up of 15 amino acids. In germline, CDR1 is SGHTA, CDR2 FQGNSA.